The entry below describes one TCR beta chain. The CDR3 is made up of 13 amino acids. Germline V gene lookup returns CDR1 MGHDK and CDR2 SYGVNS. The V and J ends lost 2 bases and 7 bases respectively, with 10 bases between them. Repertoires were generated with immunoSEQ multiplex PCR, while TCRdb's copy carries only in-frame clones and drops some. The sample has roughly 130,000 clones, 87% seen once; the top ten hold approximately 1.5%. This sample is drawn from a study of T cell responses to AZD1222 COVID-19 vaccine. As for the study in general: Second-dose timings of about 4 or about 12 weeks were pooled.

V usage is TRBV25-1 and J usage is TRBJ2-3; D not resolved. Sequenced here: peripheral blood, sampled on day 0 of AZD1222 vaccination. The source is an adult in good health. CDR3 in DNA: TGTGCCAGCAGTGAAAGTGTGCGGAATACGCAGTATTTT. It specifies CASSESVRNTQYF.